This TCR beta chain was sequenced in a study of shared clonotypes between healthy human individuals. Study-wide context: Aged 18 to 49, the donors were two women and a few men. CD4 naive and memory got three plates each, CD8 naive two, CD8 memory one.

As to this clone: As yet, its antigen is unknown.

Here immunoSEQ multiplex PCR was the method, and the copy in TCRdb shows in-frame clones only, minus some. Seen here are fewer than 3 million clones, 85% to 95% observed once, and the top ten hold 0.3% to 0.45%. Study results and limitations: Donor clonotype sharing was expected to depend on sequencing depth.

The receptor's source is a man younger than 35 in good health. Some clones in this sample may be carry-over from other donors' samples. The source material was naive CD4+ T cells from PBMCs. Subset defined: CD45RA+ positively selected.

In DNA form, the CDR3 reads TGTGCCACCAGCAGAGACGCGGGACAGGGGGACCGATATGGCTACACCTTC. This encodes CATSRDAGQGDRYGYTF. The V gene is TRBV15, the J gene TRBJ1-2, with TRBD1 matching over 11 bases. Unmatched junction bases numbered 8, after V lost 0 bases and J lost 5 bases. CDR1 and CDR2 from the germline V gene are LNHNV and YYDKDF (reference sequence). The CDR3 loop spans 17 amino acids.